This TCR beta chain emerged from a study of identical twins. This clonotype was recorded a few times. The antigen remains unidentified. It was template switching that added a universal primer site, and there were unique molecular identifiers on the cDNA. TCRdb reanalysed the 5' RACE reads using MiXCR and keeps one entry per CDR3 protein. The sample yields hundreds of thousands of distinct CDR3 sequences, 8.6% seen once. The CDR3 runs to 16 residues. Trimming took off 3 bases at V and 0 bases at J, with 11 bases between the two ends. General study findings and limits: Without tracking the same donors, conclusions rested on cross-sectional statistical analysis.

The data also belong to a second study, concerning yellow fever vaccine responses in identical twins.

The chain combines TRBV12-3 or TRBV12-4 with TRBJ2-2; D may be TRBD2 (5 bases). Sample: PBMCs. This clonotype originated in a woman between 18 and 30 years old in good health. The CDR3 DNA sequence: TGTGCCAGCAGTTTTGGTCTAGCCACGAACACCGGGGAGCTGTTTTTT. Protein product: CASSFGLATNTGELFF.